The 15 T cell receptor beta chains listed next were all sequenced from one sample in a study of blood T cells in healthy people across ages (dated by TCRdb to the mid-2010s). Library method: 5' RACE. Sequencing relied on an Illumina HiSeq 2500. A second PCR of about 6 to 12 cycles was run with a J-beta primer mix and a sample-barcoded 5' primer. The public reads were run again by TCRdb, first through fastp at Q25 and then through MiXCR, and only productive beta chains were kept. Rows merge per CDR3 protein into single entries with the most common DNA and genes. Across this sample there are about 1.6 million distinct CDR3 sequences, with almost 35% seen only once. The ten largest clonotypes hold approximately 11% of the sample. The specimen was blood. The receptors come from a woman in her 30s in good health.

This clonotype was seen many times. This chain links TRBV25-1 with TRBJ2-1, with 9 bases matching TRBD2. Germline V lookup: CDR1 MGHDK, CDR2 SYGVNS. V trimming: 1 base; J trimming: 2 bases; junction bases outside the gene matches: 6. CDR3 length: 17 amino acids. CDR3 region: CASSELKGGRAYNEQFF. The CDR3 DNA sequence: TGTGCCAGCAGTGAATTGAAAGGCGGGAGGGCCTACAATGAGCAGTTCTTC.

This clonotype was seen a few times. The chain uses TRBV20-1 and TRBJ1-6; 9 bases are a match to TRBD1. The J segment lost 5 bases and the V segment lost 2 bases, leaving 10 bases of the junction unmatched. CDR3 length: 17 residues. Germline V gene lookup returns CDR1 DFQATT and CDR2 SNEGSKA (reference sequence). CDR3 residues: CSARRGTGFLDNSPLHF. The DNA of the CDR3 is TGCAGTGCTAGAAGGGGGACAGGGTTCCTTGATAATTCACCCCTCCACTTT.

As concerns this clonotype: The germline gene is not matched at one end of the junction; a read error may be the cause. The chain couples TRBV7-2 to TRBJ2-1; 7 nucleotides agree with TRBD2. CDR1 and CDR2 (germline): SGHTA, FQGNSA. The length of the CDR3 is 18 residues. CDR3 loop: CASSLEGGGGGLYSEQFF. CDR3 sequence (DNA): TGTGCCAGCAGCTTAGAAGGCGGCGGGGGAGGTCTATACAGTGAGCAGTTCTTC. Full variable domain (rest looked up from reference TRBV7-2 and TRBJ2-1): GAGVSQSPSNKVTEKGKDVELRCDPISGHTALYWYRQSLGQGLEFLIYFQGNSAPDKSGLPSDRFSAERTGGSVSTLTIQRTQQEDSAVYLCASSLEGGGGGLYSEQFFGPGTRLTVL.

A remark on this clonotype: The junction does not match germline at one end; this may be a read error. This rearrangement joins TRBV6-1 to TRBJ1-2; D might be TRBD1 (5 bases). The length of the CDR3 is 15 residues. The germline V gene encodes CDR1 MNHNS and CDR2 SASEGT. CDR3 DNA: TGTGCCAGCAGGCCCGTATTTCAGGGTAACTATGGCTGCACCTTC. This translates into CASRPVFQGNYGCTF.

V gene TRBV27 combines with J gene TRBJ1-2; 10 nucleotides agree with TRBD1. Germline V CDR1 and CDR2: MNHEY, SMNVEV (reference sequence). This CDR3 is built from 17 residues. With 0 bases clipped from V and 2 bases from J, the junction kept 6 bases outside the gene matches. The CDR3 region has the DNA TGTGCCAGCAGTTTATCCGGGAGGGGACAGGGGAACTATGGCTACACCTTC. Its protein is CASSLSGRGQGNYGYTF.

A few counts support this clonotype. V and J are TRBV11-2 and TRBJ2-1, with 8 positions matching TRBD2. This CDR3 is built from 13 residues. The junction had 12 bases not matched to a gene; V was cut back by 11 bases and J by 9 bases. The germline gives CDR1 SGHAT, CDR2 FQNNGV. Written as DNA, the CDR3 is TGTGCCGTGCGGGGGGCCCTACTCGGTGAGCAGTTCTTC. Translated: CAVRGALLGEQFF.

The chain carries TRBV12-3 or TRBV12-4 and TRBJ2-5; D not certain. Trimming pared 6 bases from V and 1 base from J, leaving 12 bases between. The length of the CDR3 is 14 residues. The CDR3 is CASSLQSLQETQYF. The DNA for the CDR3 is TGTGCCAGCAGCCTACAGAGCCTCCAAGAGACCCAGTACTTC.

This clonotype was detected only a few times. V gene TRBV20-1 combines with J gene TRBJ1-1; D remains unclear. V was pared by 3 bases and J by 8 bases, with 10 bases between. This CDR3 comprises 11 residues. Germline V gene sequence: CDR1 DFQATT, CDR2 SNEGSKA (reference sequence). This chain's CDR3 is CSARGVREAFF. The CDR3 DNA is TGCAGTGCTAGGGGCGTAAGGGAAGCTTTCTTT.

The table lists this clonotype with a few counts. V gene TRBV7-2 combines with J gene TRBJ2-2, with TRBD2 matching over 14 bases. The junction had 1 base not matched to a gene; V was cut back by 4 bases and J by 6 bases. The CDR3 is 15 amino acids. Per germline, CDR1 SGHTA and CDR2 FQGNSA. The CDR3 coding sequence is TGTGCCAGCAGCTCGGGACTAGCGGGAGCCGGGGAGCTGTTTTTT. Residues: CASSSGLAGAGELFF.

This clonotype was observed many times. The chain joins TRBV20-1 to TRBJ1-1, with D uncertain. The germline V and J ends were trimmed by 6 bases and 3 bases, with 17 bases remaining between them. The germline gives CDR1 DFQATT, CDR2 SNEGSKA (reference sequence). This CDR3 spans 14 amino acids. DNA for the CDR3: TGCAGTGCCAAAACCTTCCGGGCTTACACTGAAGCTTTCTTT. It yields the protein CSAKTFRAYTEAFF.

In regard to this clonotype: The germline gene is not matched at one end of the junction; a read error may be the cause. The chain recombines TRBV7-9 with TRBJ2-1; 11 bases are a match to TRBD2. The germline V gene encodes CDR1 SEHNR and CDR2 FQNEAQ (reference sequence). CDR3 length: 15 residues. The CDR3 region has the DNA TGTGCCGGCAGCTCGGGACTAGCGGTTTACAATGAGCAGTTCTTC. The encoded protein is CAGSSGLAVYNEQFF.

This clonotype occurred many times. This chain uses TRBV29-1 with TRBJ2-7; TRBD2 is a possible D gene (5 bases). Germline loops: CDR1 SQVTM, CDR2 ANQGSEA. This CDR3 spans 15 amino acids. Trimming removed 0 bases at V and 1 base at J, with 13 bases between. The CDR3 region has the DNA TGCAGCGTTGAAGAGCGAGGGTTGAAATCCTACGAGCAGTACTTC. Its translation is CSVEERGLKSYEQYF.

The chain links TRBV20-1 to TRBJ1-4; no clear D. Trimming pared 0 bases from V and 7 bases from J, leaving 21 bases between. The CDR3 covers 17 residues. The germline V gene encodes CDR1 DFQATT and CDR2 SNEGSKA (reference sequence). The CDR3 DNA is TGCAGTGCTAGAGATGATTCCTTGGGGAGGTCGGGTGAAAAACTGTTTTTT. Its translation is CSARDDSLGRSGEKLFF.

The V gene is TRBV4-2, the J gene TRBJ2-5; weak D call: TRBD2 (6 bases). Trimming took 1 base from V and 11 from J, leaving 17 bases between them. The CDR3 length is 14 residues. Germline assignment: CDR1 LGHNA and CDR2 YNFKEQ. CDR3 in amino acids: CASSQALARNEQYF. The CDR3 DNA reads TGTGCCAGCAGCCAAGCCCTAGCGAGGAATGAGCAGTACTTC.

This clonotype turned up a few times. As DNA, the CDR3 is TGCGCCAGCAGCTACAATCTACGGGGAGATACGCAGTATTTT. Residues: CASSYNLRGDTQYF. The chain couples TRBV5-1 to TRBJ2-3; D is perhaps TRBD2 (5 bases). The V and J ends lost 3 bases and 5 bases respectively, with 13 bases between them. Germline V lookup: CDR1 SGHRS, CDR2 YFSETQ. The length of the CDR3 is 14 residues.